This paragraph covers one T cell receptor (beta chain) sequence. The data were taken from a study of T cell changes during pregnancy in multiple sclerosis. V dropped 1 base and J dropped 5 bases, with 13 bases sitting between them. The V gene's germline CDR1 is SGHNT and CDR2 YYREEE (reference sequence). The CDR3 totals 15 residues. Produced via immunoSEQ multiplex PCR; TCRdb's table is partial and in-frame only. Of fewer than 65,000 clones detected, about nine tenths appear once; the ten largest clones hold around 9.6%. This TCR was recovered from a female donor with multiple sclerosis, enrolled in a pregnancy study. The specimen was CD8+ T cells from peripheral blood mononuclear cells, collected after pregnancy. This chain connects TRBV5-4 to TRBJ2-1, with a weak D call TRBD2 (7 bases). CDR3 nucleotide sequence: TGTGCCAGCAGCTTGATGGCGGGGGCCAACAATGAGCAGTTCTTC. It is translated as CASSLMAGANNEQFF.